Detailed here is one T cell receptor (beta chain). Its antigen is as yet unknown. This entry comes from a study of CD8 T cells in Susac syndrome. Study at large: Patients with Susac syndrome were, at the time of blood collection, therapy-naive, maintained on corticosteroids, or maintained on intravenous immunoglobulin alone. Study-level points and caveats: The peak of CD8+ clonal expansion in Susac was seen in TEMRA cells and active patients.

About 0.5 to 1 ug RNA was reverse transcribed with random hexamers. The amplification used immunoSEQ multiplex PCR on TCR beta CDR3; it spanned 54 Vbeta and 13 Jbeta. One entry per CDR3 protein results from TCRdb running MiXCR on the immunoSEQ multiplex PCR reads. Counted here are 130,000 or so distinct CDR3 sequences, about 95% occurring once; the ten biggest clones make up 0.25% to 0.3%. The CDR3 has 15 amino acids. With V trimmed by 1 base and J by 10 bases, 8 bases remained unmatched. Germline V gene sequence: CDR1 SEHNR, CDR2 FQNEAQ (reference sequence). The TCR comes from a human donor with Susac syndrome. Input material: CD8+ T cells from PBMCs. The chain couples TRBV7-9 to TRBJ1-1; 11 bases line up with TRBD1. The CDR3 coding sequence is TGTGCCAGCAGCTTAGATGCTGGACAGGGGGCAGGAGCTTTCTTT. It specifies CASSLDAGQGAGAFF. Supplemented by reference TRBV7-9 and TRBJ1-1, the full variable domain reads DTGVSQNPRHKITKRGQNVTFRCDPISEHNRLYWYRQTLGQGPEFLTYFQNEAQLEKSRLLSDRFSAERPKGSFSTLEIQRTEQGDSAMYLCASSLDAGQGAGAFFGQGTRLTVV.